This T cell receptor (beta chain) was recovered during a study of shared clonotypes between healthy human individuals. Whole-study context: Every donor yielded three CD4 naive, three CD4 memory, two CD8 naive and one CD8 memory plate.

Findings and caveats of the study: Sampling was confined to blood; repertoires within tissues likely differ.

Both subsets, CD45RA+ naive and CD45RA-negative memory, were split from the CD4+ cells. The repertoire was sequenced with immunoSEQ multiplex PCR; TCRdb's copy has only in-frame clones and lacks some. This sample carries about 2.4 million clones, 90% to 95% of them seen once, and the ten largest clones take roughly 0.39%. Points on this clone: Its cognate antigen is unknown.

The sequenced sample consisted of naive CD4+ T cells from PBMCs. The subset was: CD45RA+ positively selected. The clonotype was recovered from a man younger than 30 in good health. Some clones in this sample may be carry-over from other donors' samples.

The CDR3 reads CASSLSFGTGLAGGYEQYF. The DNA for the CDR3 is TGTGCCAGCAGTTTATCGTTCGGGACAGGTTTAGCGGGAGGCTACGAGCAGTACTTC. The chain joins TRBV27 to TRBJ2-7; 10 bases are shared with TRBD2. Trimming at V came to 0 bases and at J to 3 bases, leaving 14 bases not matched to a gene. The length of the CDR3 is 19 residues. Germline-derived CDR1 and CDR2 are MNHEY and SMNVEV (reference sequence).